The T cell receptor beta chain described here comes from a study of cytomegalovirus exposure and HLA in healthy donors. Overall study findings and caveats: Some V segments, TRBV6-2 and TRBV6-3 among them, were indistinguishable and were therefore excluded. Sequencing depth across donors, presence/absence analyses assumed, was roughly uniform.

At sampling all donors were nominally healthy, likely with unrecorded immune exposures. The records do not include a CMV serostatus for this donor. The PCR employed 60 Vbeta primers together with 13 Jbeta primers. Here immunoSEQ multiplex PCR was the method, and the copy in TCRdb shows in-frame clones only, minus some. The data hold around 90,000 clones, with roughly two thirds observed a single time. This CDR3 contains 16 residues. Germline V gene sequence: CDR1 SEHNR, CDR2 FQNEAQ (reference sequence). Of note for this clone: Its specificity is not known. The junction and the germline gene differ at one end; a read error may be behind it.

The chain recombines TRBV7-9 with TRBJ2-5; D gene unclear. The source material was PBMCs. This sequence was found in a human donor in good health. The CDR3 nucleotides are TGTGCCAGCAGATTAGGAATATACGGGTACCAAGAGACCCAGTACTTC. It codes for CASRLGIYGYQETQYF.